A single sample is the source of the 17 T cell receptor beta chains below, sequenced in a study of spatial heterogeneity in lung cancer. TCRdb called the 5' RACE reads again in MiXCR, with one record for every CDR3 protein. Found here are tens of thousands of distinct CDR3 sequences, under 4% of them singletons; the top ten hold around 36%. Time point reported: sample taken at primary tumor resection. The sample was normal lung tissue next to the tumor, taken at surgery. Receptors were obtained from a male donor with early-stage non-small cell lung cancer.

This clonotype was counted at least ten times. The genes are TRBV29-1 and TRBJ1-1; D gene uncertain. The CDR3 has 11 residues. The V gene lost 4 bases and the J gene lost 4 bases, with 7 bases spanning the gap. Germline V gives CDR1 SQVTM, CDR2 ANQGSEA. This CDR3 reads CSVGLTTEAFF. The CDR3 DNA is TGCAGCGTTGGCCTTACCACTGAAGCTTTCTTT.

In this sample, this clonotype turned up many times. V gene TRBV5-1 combines with J gene TRBJ1-2, with no clear D. Deletions cut 1 base from V and 6 bases from J, with 10 bases between. The CDR3 spans 13 residues. Germline assignment: CDR1 SGHRS and CDR2 YFSETQ. The CDR3 loop is CASSLLGRHGYTF. The CDR3 DNA is TGCGCCAGCAGCTTGCTAGGGAGGCATGGCTACACCTTC. Filled out from reference TRBV5-1 and TRBJ1-2, the complete variable domain reads KAGVTQTPRYLIKTRGQQVTLSCSPISGHRSVSWYQQTPGQGLQFLFEYFSETQRNKGNFPGRFSGRQFSNSRSEMNVSTLELGDSALYLCASSLLGRHGYTFGSGTRLTVV.

This clonotype was detected ten times or more. The CDR3 is CASTRSREGPQHF. The CDR3 nucleotides are TGTGCCAGCACCAGGAGCAGAGAAGGTCCCCAGCATTTT. V is TRBV6-1 and J is TRBJ1-5; D is unresolved. Trimming took off 7 bases at V and 10 bases at J, with 17 bases between the two ends. The germline V gene has CDR1 MNHNS and CDR2 SASEGT. This CDR3 region has 13 residues.

This clonotype was found many times. The V gene is TRBV4-3, the J gene TRBJ1-4, with no clear D. The CDR3 length is 15 residues. V lost 0 bases, J lost 5 bases, and 10 bases lay in between. From germline, CDR1 is LGHNA and CDR2 YSLEER. CDR3 residues: CASSQDYPVNEKLFF. Written as DNA, the CDR3 is TGCGCCAGCAGCCAAGACTATCCGGTGAATGAAAAACTGTTTTTT.

This clonotype was seen many times. The chain is built from TRBV6-2 or TRBV6-3 and TRBJ2-5, with 10 nucleotides matching TRBD2. J was trimmed by 5 bases and V by 5 bases; bases with no gene match: 5. CDR3 length equals 14 residues. CDR1 and CDR2 (germline): MNHEY, SVGEGT. CDR3 coding DNA: TGTGCCAGCAGTCGGGGACTAGCGAGGGAGACCCAGTACTTC. Protein sequence: CASSRGLARETQYF.

Ten or more counts support this clonotype. The chain employs TRBV27 and TRBJ2-2; no clear D gene. V was pared by 11 bases and J by 16 bases, with 11 bases between. CDR1 and CDR2 (germline): MNHEY, SMNVEV (reference sequence). This CDR3 is 8 amino acids long. CDR3 loop: CALQPRFF. As DNA, the CDR3 is TGTGCCCTCCAGCCCCGGTTTTTT.

This clonotype was observed many times. The chain has TRBV6-1 and TRBJ2-1, with 10 bases fitting TRBD2. The germline V gene has CDR1 MNHNS and CDR2 SASEGT. The trim removed 2 bases at V and 6 bases at J, leaving 4 bases unmatched. CDR3 size: 15 residues. This chain's CDR3 is CASSELAGVGNEQFF. In nucleotides, the CDR3 is TGTGCCAGCAGTGAACTAGCGGGAGTGGGCAATGAGCAGTTCTTC.

Ten or more counts support this clonotype. The genes are TRBV28 and TRBJ2-7; D might be TRBD2 (5 bases). Germline values: CDR1 MDHEN, CDR2 SYDVKM. CDR3 length: 13 amino acids. Between the trimmed V and J ends, which lost 5 bases and 5 bases, there was a span of 13 bases. For the CDR3, the DNA is TGTGCCAGCAGTCAAGGGAGTGGGAACGAGCAGTACTTC. Translated, it gives CASSQGSGNEQYF.

This clonotype was counted between two and nine times. CDR3 in amino acids: CSAWDRDDTQYF. For the CDR3, the DNA is TGCAGTGCCTGGGACAGGGATGATACGCAGTATTTT. V usage is TRBV20-1 and J usage is TRBJ2-3; 9 bases map to TRBD1. After removal of 6 bases from V and 6 bases from J, the junction contained 4 bases not matched to a gene. The germline V gene has CDR1 DFQATT and CDR2 SNEGSKA (reference sequence). CDR3 length equals 12 residues.

This clonotype was counted many times. The chain is built from TRBV5-5 and TRBJ2-7; D possibly corresponds to TRBD1 (6 bases). Germline loops: CDR1 SGHKS, CDR2 YYEKEE (reference sequence). This CDR3 comprises 15 residues. V was trimmed by 2 bases and J by 5 bases, leaving 17 bases between them. The CDR3 loop reads CASSLRAGEMDEQYF. In DNA form, the CDR3 reads TGTGCCAGCAGCTTACGCGCAGGGGAAATGGACGAGCAGTACTTC. Complete variable domain (other parts from reference TRBV5-5 and TRBJ2-7): DAGVTQSPTHLIKTRGQQVTLRCSPISGHKSVSWYQQVLGQGPQFIFQYYEKEERGRGNFPDRFSARQFPNYSSELNVNALLLGDSALYLCASSLRAGEMDEQYFGPGTRLTVT.

V usage is TRBV7-9 and J usage is TRBJ1-5; TRBD1 matches at 8 bases. In germline, CDR1 is SEHNR, CDR2 FQNEAQ (reference sequence). The CDR3 runs 13 residues. V lost 4 bases, J lost 9 bases, and 5 bases stayed unmatched. The CDR3 sequence is CASSSGQESPQHF. Written as DNA, the CDR3 is TGTGCCAGCAGCTCGGGACAGGAGTCGCCCCAGCATTTT.

This clonotype has a count of ten or more. The chain recombines TRBV5-5 with TRBJ1-5; maybe TRBD1 (5 bases). This CDR3 contains 14 residues. V was trimmed by 0 bases and J by 11 bases, leaving 15 bases between them. From germline, CDR1 is SGHKS and CDR2 YYEKEE (reference sequence). CDR3 DNA sequence: TGTGCCAGCAGCTTGGGAGGGGAAACCCATGCCCAGCATTTT. Translated: CASSLGGETHAQHF.

This clonotype appeared many times. V usage is TRBV7-2 and J usage is TRBJ2-3; 15 bases match TRBD2. Germline loops: CDR1 SGHTA, CDR2 FQGNSA. The length of the CDR3 is 19 residues. V shed 0 bases, J shed 0 bases, and the junction held 4 bases outside the gene matches. The CDR3 sequence is CASSLAPGLAGGSTDTQYF. CDR3 DNA sequence: TGTGCCAGCAGCTTAGCCCCGGGACTAGCGGGGGGAAGCACAGATACGCAGTATTTT. Drawing the rest from reference TRBV7-2 and TRBJ2-3, the complete variable domain is GAGVSQSPSNKVTEKGKDVELRCDPISGHTALYWYRQSLGQGLEFLIYFQGNSAPDKSGLPSDRFSAERTGGSVSTLTIQRTQQEDSAVYLCASSLAPGLAGGSTDTQYFGPGTRLTVL.

This clonotype was observed at least ten times. This chain connects TRBV6-1 to TRBJ1-2; no clear D gene. The germline V gene encodes CDR1 MNHNS and CDR2 SASEGT. V shed 7 bases and J shed 4 bases, with 10 bases lying between them. This CDR3 is 12 amino acids long. The CDR3 region is CASKLSAYGYTF. CDR3 sequence (DNA): TGTGCCAGCAAACTGTCCGCCTATGGCTACACCTTC.

This clonotype was seen many times. This CDR3 is CASSSHSGPKEKLFF. CDR3 coding DNA: TGTGCCAGCAGCTCCCATTCCGGTCCAAAGGAAAAACTGTTTTTT. The chain uses TRBV7-9 and TRBJ1-4, with unresolved D. Germline values: CDR1 SEHNR, CDR2 FQNEAQ (reference sequence). V was pared by 4 bases and J by 8 bases, with 17 bases between. The CDR3 is 15 residues long.

This clonotype has at least ten counts. The chain employs TRBV9 and TRBJ2-3; tentatively, D is TRBD1 (6 bases). Germline values: CDR1 SGDLS, CDR2 YYNGEE. V lost 5 bases and J 2 bases, leaving 15 bases between the germline ends. The CDR3 covers 15 residues. The CDR3, as DNA: TGTGCCAGCAGAGCCGGACAGCTAGCCACAGATACGCAGTATTTT. Translation gives CASRAGQLATDTQYF. The full variable domain, rest sourced from reference TRBV9 and TRBJ2-3, is DSGVTQTPKHLITATGQRVTLRCSPRSGDLSVYWYQQSLDQGLQFLIQYYNGEERAKGNILERFSAQQFPDLHSELNLSSLELGDSALYFCASRAGQLATDTQYFGPGTRLTVL.

This clonotype appeared many times. This rearrangement joins TRBV12-3 or TRBV12-4 to TRBJ2-5; D gene ambiguous. This CDR3 comprises 15 residues. V lost 5 bases and J lost 2, with 15 bases in between. The CDR3 DNA reads TGTGCCAGCAGTCCCGCACCCATGGGGCAAGAGACCCAGTACTTC. Protein: CASSPAPMGQETQYF.